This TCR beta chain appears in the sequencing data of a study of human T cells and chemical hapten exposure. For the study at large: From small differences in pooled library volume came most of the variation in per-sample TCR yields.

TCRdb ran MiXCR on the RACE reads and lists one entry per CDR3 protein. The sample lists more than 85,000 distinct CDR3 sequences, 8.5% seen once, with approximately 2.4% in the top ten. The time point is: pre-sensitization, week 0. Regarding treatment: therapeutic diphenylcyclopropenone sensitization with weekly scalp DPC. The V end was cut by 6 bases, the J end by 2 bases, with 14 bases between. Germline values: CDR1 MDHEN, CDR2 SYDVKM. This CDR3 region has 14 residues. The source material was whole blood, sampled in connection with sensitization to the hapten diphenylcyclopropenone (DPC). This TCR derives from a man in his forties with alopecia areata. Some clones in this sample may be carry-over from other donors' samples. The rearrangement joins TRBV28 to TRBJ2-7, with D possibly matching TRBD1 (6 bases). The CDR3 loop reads CASSSTGYPYEQYF. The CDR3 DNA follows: TGTGCCAGCAGCTCTACAGGGTATCCCTACGAGCAGTACTTC.